The rows below give T cell receptor beta chains drawn from one sample of a study of blood T cells in healthy people across ages. In TCRdb, the 5' RACE reads were re-called with MiXCR into one record per CDR3 protein. The sample records 500,000 to 600,000 distinct CDR3 sequences, 27% being singletons. Sequenced input: blood. Receptors were obtained from a woman in her 70s in good health. CDR3s include the opening cysteine and the closing phenylalanine or tryptophan. The order of the fields is clone size, V gene, J gene, D gene, CDR3 protein, CDR3 DNA. A D gene is named only where the DNA matches it firmly. Size tells how often a clone was seen (once, few, many) or the class of an expanded clone, and some rows leave it out.

abundance: -
v_gene: TRBV7-7
j_gene: TRBJ2-5
d_gene: -
CDR3aa: CASGLSGSQTGTQYF
CDR3nt: TGTGCTAGCGGTCTAAGCGGGTCACAAACGGGGACCCAGTACTTC

abundance: -
v_gene: TRBV12-3/TRBV12-4
j_gene: TRBJ1-5
d_gene: -
CDR3aa: CASSLARRNQPQHF
CDR3nt: TGTGCCAGCAGTTTAGCCAGACGCAATCAGCCCCAGCATTTT

abundance: -
v_gene: TRBV6-2/TRBV6-3
j_gene: TRBJ2-3
d_gene: -
CDR3aa: CAATEGGAADTQYF
CDR3nt: TGTGCCGCCACGGAAGGGGGGGCGGCAGATACGCAGTATTTT

abundance: few
v_gene: TRBV11-2
j_gene: TRBJ1-1
d_gene: -
CDR3aa: CASSPAGVDTEAFF
CDR3nt: TGTGCCAGCAGCCCCGCAGGGGTAGACACTGAAGCTTTCTTT

abundance: -
v_gene: TRBV7-9
j_gene: TRBJ1-2
d_gene: -
CDR3aa: CASSLGQKNYGYTF
CDR3nt: TGTGCCAGCAGCTTAGGGCAGAAGAACTATGGCTACACCTTC

abundance: few
v_gene: TRBV10-3
j_gene: TRBJ1-2
d_gene: -
CDR3aa: CAISERSNGYTF
CDR3nt: TGTGCCATCAGTGAGAGGTCGAATGGCTACACCTTC

abundance: -
v_gene: TRBV20-1
j_gene: TRBJ2-1
d_gene: -
CDR3aa: CSAIATGASTKSSYNEQFF
CDR3nt: TGCAGCGCAATAGCGACAGGTGCTTCTACCAAGAGCTCCTACAATGAGCAGTTCTTC

abundance: -
v_gene: TRBV12-3/TRBV12-4
j_gene: TRBJ1-5
d_gene: TRBD1
CDR3aa: CASSAETGGNQPQHF
CDR3nt: TGTGCCAGCAGTGCCGAGACAGGGGGCAATCAGCCCCAGCATTTT

abundance: many
v_gene: TRBV21-1
j_gene: TRBJ2-5
d_gene: -
CDR3aa: CASSKLTGTEEETQYF
CDR3nt: TGTGCCAGCAGCAAGCTTACCGGGACGGAGGAGGAGACCCAGTACTTC

abundance: many
v_gene: TRBV20-1
j_gene: TRBJ1-4
d_gene: -
CDR3aa: CSASRPGAANEKLFF
CDR3nt: TGCAGTGCTTCGAGACCAGGGGCGGCTAATGAAAAACTGTTTTTT

abundance: -
v_gene: TRBV20-1
j_gene: TRBJ1-1
d_gene: -
CDR3aa: CSAPKRGDRLGGEAFF
CDR3nt: TGCAGTGCCCCCAAACGGGGGGACCGACTTGGTGGTGAAGCTTTCTTT

abundance: -
v_gene: TRBV6-5
j_gene: TRBJ1-2
d_gene: -
CDR3aa: CASKGTVGYTF
CDR3nt: TGTGCCAGCAAAGGGACCGTTGGCTACACCTTC

abundance: -
v_gene: TRBV4-2
j_gene: TRBJ2-3
d_gene: -
CDR3aa: CASSQGWPVADTQYF
CDR3nt: TGTGCCAGCAGCCAAGGATGGCCGGTGGCGGATACGCAGTATTTT

abundance: -
v_gene: TRBV6-6
j_gene: TRBJ1-1
d_gene: -
CDR3aa: CASRRDPSRLNTEAFF
CDR3nt: TGTGCCAGCAGAAGAGACCCAAGTCGGTTGAACACTGAAGCTTTCTTT

abundance: few
v_gene: TRBV4-3
j_gene: TRBJ2-5
d_gene: -
CDR3aa: CASSRGGQTQETQYF
CDR3nt: TGCGCCAGCAGCCGAGGGGGGCAAACCCAAGAGACCCAGTACTTC

abundance: -
v_gene: TRBV7-9
j_gene: TRBJ2-3
d_gene: TRBD2
CDR3aa: CSSSFGLAGYLGDTQYF
CDR3nt: TGTTCCAGCAGTTTCGGACTAGCGGGGTATTTGGGAGATACGCAGTATTTT

abundance: few
v_gene: TRBV6-6
j_gene: TRBJ1-1
d_gene: -
CDR3aa: CASSPWETEAFF
CDR3nt: TGTGCCAGCAGTCCTTGGGAAACTGAAGCTTTCTTT

abundance: -
v_gene: TRBV7-2
j_gene: TRBJ2-3
d_gene: TRBD2
CDR3aa: CANSTSSGGAADTQYF
CDR3nt: TGTGCCAACAGCACCTCTAGCGGGGGGGCGGCAGATACGCAGTATTTT

abundance: -
v_gene: TRBV19
j_gene: TRBJ2-5
d_gene: -
CDR3aa: CASSISRAQETQYF
CDR3nt: TGTGCCAGTAGTATATCCAGGGCACAAGAGACCCAGTACTTC

abundance: -
v_gene: TRBV7-9
j_gene: TRBJ2-6
d_gene: TRBD1
CDR3aa: CASILRRTGHFSGANVLTF
CDR3nt: TGTGCCAGCATCCTAAGAAGGACAGGTCATTTCTCTGGGGCCAACGTCCTGACTTTC

abundance: few
v_gene: TRBV24-1
j_gene: TRBJ2-5
d_gene: -
CDR3aa: CATSEVTGAPKETQYF
CDR3nt: TGTGCCACCAGTGAGGTAACCGGGGCACCCAAAGAGACCCAGTACTTC

abundance: -
v_gene: TRBV29-1
j_gene: TRBJ1-5
d_gene: TRBD1
CDR3aa: CSVGSGGGPQHF
CDR3nt: TGCAGCGTTGGGTCAGGGGGCGGCCCCCAGCATTTT

abundance: -
v_gene: TRBV12-3/TRBV12-4
j_gene: TRBJ2-5
d_gene: -
CDR3aa: CASSLLGPVGQETQYF
CDR3nt: TGTGCCAGCAGTTTATTGGGGCCGGTAGGGCAAGAGACCCAGTACTTC

abundance: -
v_gene: TRBV7-2
j_gene: TRBJ1-2
d_gene: -
CDR3aa: CASSLNMAGYTF
CDR3nt: TGTGCCAGCAGCTTAAATATGGCGGGCTACACCTTC

abundance: few
v_gene: TRBV18
j_gene: TRBJ1-2
d_gene: -
CDR3aa: CASSPLGARGYTF
CDR3nt: TGTGCCAGCTCACCATTGGGGGCGCGTGGCTACACCTTC

abundance: -
v_gene: TRBV13
j_gene: TRBJ1-6
d_gene: -
CDR3aa: CASREWPAKNSPLHF
CDR3nt: TGTGCCAGCAGAGAGTGGCCAGCGAAAAATTCACCCCTCCACTTT

abundance: -
v_gene: TRBV20-1
j_gene: TRBJ2-5
d_gene: -
CDR3aa: CSARDTGSRETQYF
CDR3nt: TGCAGTGCTAGAGACACAGGGAGCCGGGAGACCCAGTACTTC

abundance: few
v_gene: TRBV6-5
j_gene: TRBJ2-5
d_gene: -
CDR3aa: CASSYAGSRETQYF
CDR3nt: TGTGCCAGCAGTTACGCAGGGTCCAGAGAGACCCAGTACTTC

abundance: -
v_gene: TRBV7-8
j_gene: TRBJ2-5
d_gene: TRBD2
CDR3aa: CASRGGGQETQYF
CDR3nt: TGTGCCAGCAGAGGCGGGGGGCAAGAGACCCAGTACTTC

abundance: few
v_gene: TRBV9
j_gene: TRBJ2-1
d_gene: -
CDR3aa: CASSASGSYNEQFF
CDR3nt: TGTGCCAGCAGCGCAAGCGGTTCTTACAATGAGCAGTTCTTC

abundance: -
v_gene: TRBV7-2
j_gene: TRBJ2-5
d_gene: -
CDR3aa: CASSLYREKETQYF
CDR3nt: TGTGCCAGCAGCTTATACAGGGAAAAAGAGACCCAGTACTTC

abundance: many
v_gene: TRBV9
j_gene: TRBJ1-2
d_gene: TRBD1
CDR3aa: CASSVGQNYGYTF
CDR3nt: TGTGCCAGCAGCGTGGGACAGAACTATGGCTACACCTTC

abundance: few
v_gene: TRBV20-1
j_gene: TRBJ2-1
d_gene: -
CDR3aa: CSANKDSYNEQFF
CDR3nt: TGCAGTGCCAATAAAGATTCCTACAATGAGCAGTTCTTC

abundance: few
v_gene: TRBV24-1
j_gene: TRBJ2-1
d_gene: -
CDR3aa: CATSDLKGAGGYNGQFF
CDR3nt: TGTGCCACCAGTGATTTAAAAGGAGCTGGGGGATACAATGGGCAGTTCTTC

abundance: -
v_gene: TRBV6-2/TRBV6-3
j_gene: TRBJ2-4
d_gene: TRBD2
CDR3aa: CASRPGLSTLYF
CDR3nt: TGTGCCAGCAGACCGGGACTATCGACTCTGTACTTC

abundance: -
v_gene: TRBV2
j_gene: TRBJ1-4
d_gene: -
CDR3aa: CASQGGYTNEKLFF
CDR3nt: TGTGCCAGCCAAGGGGGGTACACTAATGAAAAACTGTTTTTT

abundance: -
v_gene: TRBV15
j_gene: TRBJ2-7
d_gene: -
CDR3aa: CATSSRTTGTVNYEQYF
CDR3nt: TGTGCCACCAGCAGTCGAACGACCGGGACCGTGAACTACGAGCAGTACTTC

abundance: few
v_gene: TRBV7-2
j_gene: TRBJ1-1
d_gene: -
CDR3aa: CASSPEGPSNTEAFF
CDR3nt: TGTGCCAGCAGCCCGGAGGGACCGTCGAACACTGAAGCTTTCTTT

abundance: -
v_gene: TRBV12-5
j_gene: TRBJ2-1
d_gene: -
CDR3aa: CASGLATGYNEQFF
CDR3nt: TGTGCTAGTGGTTTGGCGACAGGTTACAATGAGCAGTTCTTC

abundance: -
v_gene: TRBV6-2/TRBV6-3
j_gene: TRBJ2-1
d_gene: TRBD2
CDR3aa: CASSYQPRLGGGASNERFF
CDR3nt: TGTGCCAGCAGTTACCAACCACGACTAGGCGGGGGGGCCAGCAATGAGCGGTTCTTC

abundance: few
v_gene: TRBV5-8
j_gene: TRBJ1-5
d_gene: -
CDR3aa: CASSLVGSNQPQHF
CDR3nt: TGTGCCAGCAGCTTGGTGGGGAGCAATCAGCCCCAGCATTTT

abundance: -
v_gene: TRBV20-1
j_gene: TRBJ2-7
d_gene: -
CDR3aa: CSLGRRGRDYEQYF
CDR3nt: TGCAGCCTAGGCAGAAGGGGGAGGGATTACGAGCAGTACTTC

abundance: -
v_gene: TRBV5-1
j_gene: TRBJ2-5
d_gene: -
CDR3aa: CASSSRPSYYETQYF
CDR3nt: TGCGCCAGCAGCTCCAGGCCGAGCTACTACGAGACCCAGTACTTC

abundance: -
v_gene: TRBV6-5
j_gene: TRBJ1-1
d_gene: -
CDR3aa: CASSYSDPGTEAFF
CDR3nt: TGTGCCAGCAGTTACTCTGACCCGGGGACTGAAGCTTTCTTT

abundance: few
v_gene: TRBV6-2/TRBV6-3
j_gene: TRBJ1-1
d_gene: -
CDR3aa: CASSYSTGNPKAFF
CDR3nt: TGTGCCAGCAGTTACTCGACAGGAAATCCTAAGGCTTTCTTT

abundance: many
v_gene: TRBV20-1
j_gene: TRBJ2-5
d_gene: -
CDR3aa: CSARDPRTRGETQYF
CDR3nt: TGCAGTGCTAGAGACCCTCGGACCCGGGGGGAGACCCAGTACTTC

abundance: few
v_gene: TRBV20-1
j_gene: TRBJ2-7
d_gene: TRBD1
CDR3aa: CSARDSQRQGFSYEQYF
CDR3nt: TGCAGTGCTAGAGATTCCCAAAGACAGGGGTTCTCCTACGAGCAGTACTTC

abundance: -
v_gene: TRBV10-3
j_gene: TRBJ2-5
d_gene: -
CDR3aa: CATLSGDSETQYF
CDR3nt: TGTGCCACCCTCTCGGGCGATTCGGAGACCCAGTACTTC

abundance: -
v_gene: TRBV9
j_gene: TRBJ2-5
d_gene: TRBD2
CDR3aa: CASSAVGGGKETQYF
CDR3nt: TGTGCCAGCAGCGCCGTCGGCGGGGGAAAAGAGACCCAGTACTTC

abundance: few
v_gene: TRBV5-5
j_gene: TRBJ1-2
d_gene: -
CDR3aa: CASSSNPGDGYTF
CDR3nt: TGTGCCAGCAGCTCGAATCCGGGTGATGGCTACACCTTC

abundance: -
v_gene: TRBV24-1
j_gene: TRBJ1-1
d_gene: -
CDR3aa: CATGQGYDEAFF
CDR3nt: TGTGCCACCGGGCAGGGTTACGATGAAGCTTTCTTT

abundance: -
v_gene: TRBV21-1
j_gene: TRBJ2-4
d_gene: -
CDR3aa: CASRGPKNIQYF
CDR3nt: TGTGCCAGCAGGGGTCCCAAAAACATTCAGTACTTC

abundance: once
v_gene: TRBV29-1
j_gene: TRBJ1-2
d_gene: TRBD1
CDR3aa: CSVERDRGSNYGSTF
CDR3nt: TGCAGCGTTGAACGGGACAGGGGATCTAACTATGGCTCCACCTTC

abundance: few
v_gene: TRBV20-1
j_gene: TRBJ2-7
d_gene: TRBD1
CDR3aa: CSANPGQGFYEQYF
CDR3nt: TGCAGTGCCAACCCGGGACAGGGTTTTTACGAGCAGTACTTC

abundance: few
v_gene: TRBV5-1
j_gene: TRBJ2-2
d_gene: TRBD1
CDR3aa: CASSLGRDRLTGELFF
CDR3nt: TGCGCCAGCAGCCTAGGCCGGGACAGGCTGACCGGGGAGCTGTTTTTT

abundance: -
v_gene: TRBV9
j_gene: TRBJ1-1
d_gene: TRBD1
CDR3aa: CASSVGDRLNTGAFF
CDR3nt: TGTGCCAGCAGCGTAGGGGACAGGCTGAACACTGGAGCTTTCTTT

abundance: few
v_gene: TRBV29-1
j_gene: TRBJ2-3
d_gene: -
CDR3aa: CSVSEGGVADTQYF
CDR3nt: TGCAGCGTATCAGAGGGGGGGGTCGCAGATACGCAGTATTTT